This record covers a single T cell receptor (beta chain). This sample stems from a study of blood T cell repertoires in COVID-19. Study-level information: In each case, the material was cDNA or gDNA derived from T cells, B-cell-depleted T cells, or PBMCs.

Germline CDR1 GTSNPN, CDR2 SVGIG (reference sequence). CDR3 length: 14 amino acids. V was pared by 3 bases and J by 13 bases, with 15 bases of the junction left unmatched. Original processing methods: Reference gene primer amplification yielded estimated nucleated cell counts. The assay was immunoSEQ multiplex PCR, and TCRdb's table has in-frame clones only and misses some. The DNA gave D and trimming, while V, J and clone size come from that table. The sample lists approximately 670,000 clones, about nine tenths occurring once. Sequencing was carried out using peripheral blood. This chain joins TRBV30 and TRBJ1-2; TRBD1 matches 9 bases. The sequence derives from a woman aged 18-29 years with acute or convalescent COVID-19. Here the CDR3 DNA reads TGTGCCTGGAGGCCTCCGGGACAGGGAGTATCTACCACCTTC. It specifies CAWRPPGQGVSTTF.